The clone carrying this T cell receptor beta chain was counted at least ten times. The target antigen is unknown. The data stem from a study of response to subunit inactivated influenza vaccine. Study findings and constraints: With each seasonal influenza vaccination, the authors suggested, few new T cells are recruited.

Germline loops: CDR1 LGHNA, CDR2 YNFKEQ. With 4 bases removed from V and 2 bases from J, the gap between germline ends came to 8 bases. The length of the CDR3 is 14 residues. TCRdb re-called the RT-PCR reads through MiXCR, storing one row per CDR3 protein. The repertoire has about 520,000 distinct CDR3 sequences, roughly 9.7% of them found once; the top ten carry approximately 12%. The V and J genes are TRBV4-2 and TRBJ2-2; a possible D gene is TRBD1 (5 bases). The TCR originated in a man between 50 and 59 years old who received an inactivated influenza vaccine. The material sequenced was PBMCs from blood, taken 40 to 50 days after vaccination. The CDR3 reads CASSPGHNTGELFF. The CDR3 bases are TGTGCCAGCAGCCCCGGACACAACACCGGGGAGCTGTTTTTT.